This T cell receptor (beta chain) was identified in a study of blood T cell repertoires in COVID-19. Study processing details: Amplification of reference gene primers provided the estimated nucleated cell counts. Assay used: immunoSEQ multiplex PCR; TCRdb lists only in-frame clones, some missing. The V and J calls and clone size were taken over from that table, and D and trimming were inferred from the DNA. The sample contains some 75,000 clones, 65% to 90% of which appear only once. The length of the CDR3 is 14 residues. The V and J ends lost 4 bases and 4 bases respectively, with 12 bases between them. The germline gives CDR1 SGDLS, CDR2 YYNGEE.

The receptor was isolated from a man older than 75 with COVID-19, enrolled during active disease. What was sequenced was peripheral blood. This chain links TRBV9 with TRBJ2-1, with a possible D match to TRBD2 (6 bases). The CDR3 DNA reads TGTGCCAGCAGCTCCCCCGGGACTTACAATGAGCAGTTCTTC. This codes for CASSSPGTYNEQFF.